This is a list of T cell receptor beta chains from one sample in a study of early T cells in non-severe SARS-CoV-2 infection. TCRdb called the 5' RACE reads again in MiXCR, with one record for every CDR3 protein. The data show approximately 71,000 distinct CDR3 sequences, under 15% seen once. The sequencing used whole blood, collected at baseline. Receptor source: an adult who was a healthcare worker with PCR-confirmed SARS-CoV-2 infection or an uninfected control (not recorded which). Both conserved end residues are part of each CDR3. The D gene is left open where the match is weak. Not every row has a clone size; where given, it reads once, few, many or a size class.

V,length,size,J,D,DNA,CDR3
TRBV6-5,15,NA,TRBJ2-7,NA,TGTGCCAGCAGAGAGTTGGGGGGCTTACCCTACGAGCAGTACTTC,CASRELGGLPYEQYF
TRBV18,18,many,TRBJ2-7,TRBD1,TGTGCCAGCTCACCACTTCCCCCCCGGGACAGGTACTCCTACGAGCAGTACTTC,CASSPLPPRDRYSYEQYF
TRBV11-2,13,few,TRBJ2-1,NA,TGTGCCAGCAGCACGATGGGCTACAATGAGCAGTTCTTC,CASSTMGYNEQFF
TRBV7-3,14,few,TRBJ2-6,NA,TGTGCCAGCAGTTTGGGCCGGGGGGCCAACGTCCTGACTTTC,CASSLGRGANVLTF
TRBV5-1,15,NA,TRBJ2-5,TRBD2,TGCGCCAGCAGCCAACTAGCGCCGATCCAAGAGACCCAGTACTTC,CASSQLAPIQETQYF
TRBV29-1,13,few,TRBJ2-5,NA,TGCAGCGTTAGACAGGCCCTACTGGAGACCCAGTACTTC,CSVRQALLETQYF
TRBV5-6,15,many,TRBJ2-6,NA,TGTGCCAGCAGAATACAGGGCTCTGGGGCCAACGTCCTGACTTTC,CASRIQGSGANVLTF
TRBV6-5,18,few,TRBJ2-2,TRBD2,TGTGCCAGCAGTTACCTTCCAGCGGGGGCCGCGAACACCGGGGAGCTGTTTTTT,CASSYLPAGAANTGELFF
TRBV28,15,NA,TRBJ2-7,NA,TGTGCCAGCAGTTTGACAAGTCCCAGGGTCCACGAGCAGTACTTC,CASSLTSPRVHEQYF
TRBV3-1,15,few,TRBJ2-7,NA,TGTGCCAGCAGCCAAGGGGGCCGTGGGCCCTACGAGCAGTACTTC,CASSQGGRGPYEQYF
TRBV24-1,12,NA,TRBJ1-1,NA,TGTGCCACCAGTGATGGATCCGATTTGGCTTTCTTT,CATSDGSDLAFF
TRBV11-2,14,many,TRBJ1-5,NA,TGTGCCAGCAGTTCTGGACTGACTCTAAAGCCCCAGCATTTT,CASSSGLTLKPQHF
TRBV20-1,13,many,TRBJ1-1,TRBD1,TGCAGTGCTAGCGGTAGACAGGGTATCTTTGCTTTCTTT,CSASGRQGIFAFF
TRBV4-1,16,many,TRBJ2-1,NA,TGCGCCAGCAGCCAAGATGTGGGGAGCTCCTACAATGAGCAGTTCTTC,CASSQDVGSSYNEQFF
TRBV6-1,14,many,TRBJ2-6,NA,TGTGCCAGCAGTGAAGGTCCTGGATCCAACGTCCTGACTTTC,CASSEGPGSNVLTF
TRBV28,15,NA,TRBJ2-3,TRBD1,TGTGCCAGCAGTCAACTGACAGGGACCATAGATACGCAGTATTTT,CASSQLTGTIDTQYF
TRBV10-2,12,NA,TRBJ2-7,NA,TGCGCCAGCAGTGAGTTAGGGTACGAGCAGTACTTC,CASSELGYEQYF
TRBV7-9,16,NA,TRBJ1-3,NA,TGTGCCAGCAGCCACAACCGCCGGGGTTTTGGAAACACCATATATTTT,CASSHNRRGFGNTIYF
TRBV7-9,12,few,TRBJ1-1,NA,TGTGCCAGCAGCCCAGGGCCGGAAGCGGCTTTCTTT,CASSPGPEAAFF
TRBV5-8,17,NA,TRBJ1-1,TRBD1,TGTGCCAGCAGCTCCCGGGACAGGGGCCTTGGGGACACTGAAGCTTTCTTT,CASSSRDRGLGDTEAFF
TRBV18,16,few,TRBJ1-1,NA,TGTGCCAGCTCACCACAAGGGGGGCAGGAGAACACTGAAGCTTTCTTT,CASSPQGGQENTEAFF
TRBV11-2,14,few,TRBJ2-2,NA,TGTGCCAGCAGCTTTACAACGAACACCGGGGAGCTGTTTTTT,CASSFTTNTGELFF
TRBV10-3,14,NA,TRBJ2-3,TRBD1,TGTGCCATCAGTGGACAGGGGGCCCCAGATACGCAGTATTTT,CAISGQGAPDTQYF
TRBV7-9,13,few,TRBJ2-1,NA,TGTGCCAGCAGCTTCTCTAGCCCCCATGAGCAGTTCTTC,CASSFSSPHEQFF
TRBV28,15,NA,TRBJ1-5,TRBD1,TGTGCCAGCAGTTTGGGACAGGGGGCTATTCAGCCCCAGCATTTT,CASSLGQGAIQPQHF
TRBV7-6,15,many,TRBJ1-3,NA,TGTGCCAGCAGCTCGTCGGTGGACAATGGAAACACCATATATTTT,CASSSSVDNGNTIYF
TRBV27,15,NA,TRBJ1-1,NA,TGTGCCAGCAGTTCTGCCTCCAGGGGTGGCACTGAAGCTTTCTTT,CASSSASRGGTEAFF
TRBV11-2,15,few,TRBJ1-3,NA,TGTGCCAGCAGCCCCCGCCTCGGGTCCGGAAACACCATATATTTT,CASSPRLGSGNTIYF
TRBV18,16,few,TRBJ2-3,NA,TGTGCCAGCTCCCCGGACATCGTGACTAGCACAGATACGCAGTATTTT,CASSPDIVTSTDTQYF
TRBV15,13,few,TRBJ2-1,NA,TGTGCCACCAGCAGCTCTACCTACAATGAGCAGTTCTTC,CATSSSTYNEQFF
TRBV20-1,15,many,TRBJ2-3,TRBD2,TGCAGTGCTACCCTGACTAGCGGGGGGACAGATACGCAGTATTTT,CSATLTSGGTDTQYF
TRBV5-1,16,few,TRBJ2-6,NA,TGCGCCAGCAGCTCCGGAGGGGCCTCTGGGGCCAACGTCCTGACTTTC,CASSSGGASGANVLTF
TRBV27,17,many,TRBJ1-1,TRBD1,TGTGCCAGCACCCCCACGGGACAGGGGCCGTCGAACACTGAAGCTTTCTTT,CASTPTGQGPSNTEAFF
TRBV7-2,13,few,TRBJ2-4,TRBD2,TGTGCCAGCAGCTTAGTGGGGAGGGACATTCAGTACTTC,CASSLVGRDIQYF
TRBV18,14,NA,TRBJ1-5,NA,TGTGCCAGCTCCGGGACACCTAGCAATCAGCCCCAGCATTTT,CASSGTPSNQPQHF
TRBV20-1,13,NA,TRBJ2-5,NA,TGCTCATTCGAACAGGCAACCGAAGAGACCCAGTACTTC,CSFEQATEETQYF
TRBV20-1,16,few,TRBJ2-3,NA,TGCAGTGCTAGATCAGGTGGAGCGGTGAGGACAGATACGCAGTATTTT,CSARSGGAVRTDTQYF
TRBV7-9,14,NA,TRBJ2-2,NA,TGTGCCAGCAGCTGGGCCTGGAGGGCCGGGGAGCTGTTTTTT,CASSWAWRAGELFF
TRBV6-1,13,NA,TRBJ2-2,NA,TGTGCCAGCAGTGTTCGGCACACCGGGGAGCTGTTTTTT,CASSVRHTGELFF
TRBV7-2,16,many,TRBJ1-6,TRBD1,TGTGCCAGCAGCTCAGTAAAGACAGGGCTGGCCTCACCCCTCCACTTT,CASSSVKTGLASPLHF
TRBV4-2,17,NA,TRBJ2-3,TRBD1,TGTGCCAGCAGCCAAAGGCGGAACAGGGGGAACACAGATACGCAGTATTTT,CASSQRRNRGNTDTQYF
TRBV6-2/TRBV6-3,12,NA,TRBJ2-3,NA,TGTGCCAGCAGCCGAACGGCGGATACGCAGTATTTT,CASSRTADTQYF
TRBV28,16,NA,TRBJ1-1,NA,TGTGCCAGCAGTTTCAGACCTTCCCCGGGATCCACTGAAGCTTTCTTT,CASSFRPSPGSTEAFF
TRBV13,13,few,TRBJ1-1,NA,TGTGCCAGCAGCGCGACTTGGAACACTGAAGCTTTCTTT,CASSATWNTEAFF
TRBV19,16,many,TRBJ1-5,TRBD1,TGTGCCAGTACCCTCAAGTCCGGACAGGGCGGTCAGCCCCAGCATTTT,CASTLKSGQGGQPQHF
TRBV29-1,11,NA,TRBJ2-3,NA,TGCAGCGTGACTAGCACAGATACGCAGTATTTT,CSVTSTDTQYF
TRBV6-5,14,few,TRBJ2-7,TRBD1,TGTGCCAGCTACCGGGACAGGGGGCGGGACGAGCAGTACTTC,CASYRDRGRDEQYF
TRBV7-9,15,few,TRBJ1-5,NA,TGTGCCAGCAGCTTAGCGGGCAGTGGCAATCAGCCCCAGCATTTT,CASSLAGSGNQPQHF
TRBV7-9,12,NA,TRBJ2-2,NA,TGTGCCAGCACCGTAACCCTCGGGGAGCTGTTTTTT,CASTVTLGELFF
TRBV7-2,14,many,TRBJ2-7,NA,TGTGCCAGCAGCTTGAAGCCGGGGGTGGATCAGCAGTACTTC,CASSLKPGVDQQYF
TRBV5-1,15,NA,TRBJ2-7,TRBD1,TGCGCCAGCAGCCCTGGGACAGGGGGGCCCTACGAGCAGTACTTC,CASSPGTGGPYEQYF
TRBV18,17,few,TRBJ1-1,TRBD1,TGTGCCAGCTCACCAAGTCCGGGACAGGGGATAGACACTGAAGCTTTCTTT,CASSPSPGQGIDTEAFF
TRBV5-6,15,few,TRBJ1-1,NA,TGTGCCAGCAGCTTGGGGCGGGAACGGGACACTGAAGCTTTCTTT,CASSLGRERDTEAFF
TRBV6-2/TRBV6-3,14,few,TRBJ2-7,TRBD2,TGTGCCAGCAGGCGTAGCGGGGGCTCCTACGAGCAGTACTTC,CASRRSGGSYEQYF
TRBV25-1,18,NA,TRBJ2-1,TRBD2,TGTGCCAGCAGTCCTCTAGTACCGGGACTAGCGGGCTACAATGAGCAGTTCTTC,CASSPLVPGLAGYNEQFF